This is a list of T cell receptor beta chains from one sample in a study of graft-versus-host responses after intestinal transplantation. Some clones are missing from TCRdb's copy, which holds only in-frame ones; the method was immunoSEQ multiplex PCR. The profile shows approximately 20,000 clones, about nine tenths of them singletons. The sample consisted of PBMCs, taken approximately 240 days after intestinal transplant. Receptors originate from a human patient who received an intestinal transplant, so some T cells may come from the graft donor. CDR3s include the opening cysteine and the closing phenylalanine or tryptophan. The D gene is left open where the match is weak. Only part of the rows carry a size: once, few, many, or a class if the clone is expanded.

>few|-|TRBJ1-1|TRBV7-9
CASSVRDSNTEAFF
TGTGCCAGCAGCGTCAGGGACTCGAACACTGAAGCTTTCTTT
>-|-|TRBJ2-2|TRBV11-1
CANSGWFVGELFF
TGTGCCAACTCAGGGTGGTTTGTCGGGGAGCTGTTTTTT
>-|-|TRBJ1-1|TRBV7-9
CASSPAPQGLTEAFF
TGTGCCAGCAGCCCGGCCCCTCAGGGACTCACTGAAGCTTTCTTT
>few|-|TRBJ2-4|TRBV4-1
CASSQRSPSQRVKNIQYF
TGCGCCAGCAGCCAACGATCGCCGAGCCAAAGGGTCAAAAACATTCAGTACTTC
>-|TRBD1|TRBJ2-5|TRBV4-1
CASSQDPRGRGETQYF
TGCGCCAGCAGCCAAGACCCAAGGGGGCGCGGGGAGACCCAGTACTTC
>-|-|TRBJ1-1|TRBV2
CASSSWSNTEAFF
TGTGCCAGCAGTTCATGGTCCAACACTGAAGCTTTCTTT
>-|-|TRBJ1-4|TRBV2
CASSESGQFGEKLFF
TGTGCCAGCAGTGAATCCGGGCAGTTTGGTGAAAAACTGTTTTTT
>-|-|TRBJ2-5|TRBV19
CASRPTGTSETQYF
TGTGCCAGTCGTCCCACCGGGACATCAGAGACCCAGTACTTC
>-|TRBD1|TRBJ2-5|TRBV11-2
CASRGDSQETQYF
TGTGCCAGCAGAGGGGACAGCCAAGAGACCCAGTACTTC
>-|-|TRBJ2-1|TRBV5-1
CASSLIGRSYNEQFF
TGCGCCAGCAGCTTAATAGGCCGCTCCTACAATGAGCAGTTCTTC
>-|TRBD1|TRBJ1-1|TRBV27
CASSLSPQGAEAFF
TGTGCCAGCAGTTTAAGTCCTCAGGGGGCTGAAGCTTTCTTT